This is a list of T cell receptor beta chains from one sample in a study of CD8 T cells in ankylosing spondylitis. TCRdb fed the 5' RACE reads into MiXCR, producing one record per CDR3 protein. The sample has about 140,000 distinct CDR3 sequences, 7.5% to 9.5% seen once; the top ten hold 6% to 9.5%. The sample consisted of synovial fluid, either unsorted or a sorted T cell fraction (not recorded which). These receptors were obtained from a male donor with ankylosing spondylitis. The CDR3 runs from the conserved cysteine through the conserved F or W. Fields, in order: V gene, clone size, D gene, CDR3 protein. D genes are given only for firm matches. Clone sizes are given selectively: once, few, many, or a class where the clone is expanded.

TRBV20-1 many TRBD2 CSAISLAGEVYNEQFF
TRBV20-1 NA TRBD2 CSAFTGGYEQYF
TRBV4-3 many NA CASSQDRNSNQPQHF
TRBV28 NA NA CASSRRETQYF
TRBV28 many NA CASSLGGDVQPQHF
TRBV2 few NA CASSQRGYNEQFF
TRBV4-3 few NA CASSHSGVKGYTF
TRBV7-2 few TRBD2 CASSLAPSGRAGSYNEQFF
TRBV11-2 many TRBD2 CASSLVGAGGSSGRAGEQYF
TRBV10-3 NA TRBD1 CAIRGTGAPEAFF
TRBV7-3 NA TRBD1 CASSLLGQGIGELFF
TRBV27 many TRBD2 CASSFGRGLAGNYEQYF
TRBV3-1 NA TRBD2 CASSSGLAGLDTQYF
TRBV5-1 many NA CASSLMVNEQFF
TRBV5-1 many NA CASSLNPGAGGYTF
TRBV7-3 NA TRBD1 CASSWEQGNYGYTF
TRBV28 many NA CASSVTGTHYGYTF
TRBV10-3 NA TRBD1 CAISAVSTGGDTEAIF
TRBV6-2/TRBV6-3 NA NA CASSYDGSSGNTIYF
TRBV20-1 many TRBD1 CSASLSGGGHQPQHF
TRBV7-9 many TRBD1 CASSPGQGLDYGYTF
TRBV9 NA NA CASSVVGLLEETQYF
TRBV2 many NA CASRGGTGNYGYTF
TRBV7-8 many NA CASSLQGGSIGSPLHF